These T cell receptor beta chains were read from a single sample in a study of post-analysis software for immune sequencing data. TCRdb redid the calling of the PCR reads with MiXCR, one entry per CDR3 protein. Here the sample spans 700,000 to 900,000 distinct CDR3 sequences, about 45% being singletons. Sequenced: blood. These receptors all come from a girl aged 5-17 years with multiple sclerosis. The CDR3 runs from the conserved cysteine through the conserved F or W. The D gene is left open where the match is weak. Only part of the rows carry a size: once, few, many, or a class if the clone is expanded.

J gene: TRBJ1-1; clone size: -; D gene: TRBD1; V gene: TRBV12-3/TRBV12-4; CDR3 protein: CASSRQGGTEAFF; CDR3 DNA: TGTGCCAGCAGTCGACAGGGTGGGACTGAAGCTTTCTTT
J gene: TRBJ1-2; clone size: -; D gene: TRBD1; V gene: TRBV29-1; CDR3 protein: CSIPGQGRNYGYTF; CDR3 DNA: TGCAGCATCCCCGGACAGGGTCGGAACTATGGCTACACCTTC
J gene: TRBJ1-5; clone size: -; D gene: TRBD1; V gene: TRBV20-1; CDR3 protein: CSAGRDRGNQPQHF; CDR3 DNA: TGCAGTGCTGGCAGGGACAGGGGGAATCAGCCCCAGCATTTT
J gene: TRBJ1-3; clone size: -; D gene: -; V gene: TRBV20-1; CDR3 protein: CSASRGSGNTIYF; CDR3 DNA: TGCAGTGCTAGCAGGGGCTCTGGAAACACCATATATTTT
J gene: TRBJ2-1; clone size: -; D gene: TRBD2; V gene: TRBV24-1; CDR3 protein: CATSGTTHTYNEQFF; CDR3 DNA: TGTGCCACCAGCGGGACTACACATACCTACAATGAGCAGTTCTTC
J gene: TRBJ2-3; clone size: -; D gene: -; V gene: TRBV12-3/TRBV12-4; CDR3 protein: CASSTMTDTQYF; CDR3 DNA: TGTGCCAGCAGTACCATGACAGATACGCAGTATTTT
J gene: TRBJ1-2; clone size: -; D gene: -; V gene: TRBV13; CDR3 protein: CASSLGGINYGYTF; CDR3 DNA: TGTGCCAGCAGCTTAGGAGGAATCAACTATGGCTACACCTTC
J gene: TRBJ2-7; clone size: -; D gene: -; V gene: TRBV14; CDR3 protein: CASSSRDASYEQYF; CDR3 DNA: TGTGCCAGCAGCTCCCGGGACGCGTCCTACGAGCAGTACTTC
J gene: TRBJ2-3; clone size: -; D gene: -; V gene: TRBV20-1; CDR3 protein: CSATKPSLAVYADTQYF; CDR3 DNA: TGCAGTGCCACAAAACCCTCATTAGCGGTCTACGCAGATACGCAGTATTTT
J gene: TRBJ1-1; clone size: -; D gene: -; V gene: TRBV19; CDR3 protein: CASSIPGVGTEAFF; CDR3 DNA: TGTGCCAGTAGTATTCCGGGGGTTGGCACTGAAGCTTTCTTT
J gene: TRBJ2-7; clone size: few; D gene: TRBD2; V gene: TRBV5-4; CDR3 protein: CASGWGTSGSGEQYF; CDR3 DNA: TGTGCCAGCGGATGGGGGACTAGCGGGAGCGGTGAGCAGTACTTC
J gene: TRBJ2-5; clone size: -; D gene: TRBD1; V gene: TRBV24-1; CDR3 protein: CATSDPSGGAYQETQYF; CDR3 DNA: TGTGCCACCAGTGATCCCTCAGGGGGCGCCTATCAAGAGACCCAGTACTTC
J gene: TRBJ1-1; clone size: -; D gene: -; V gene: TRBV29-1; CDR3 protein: CSVVQGGSTEAFF; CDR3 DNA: TGCAGCGTCGTGCAGGGAGGGTCCACTGAAGCTTTCTTT
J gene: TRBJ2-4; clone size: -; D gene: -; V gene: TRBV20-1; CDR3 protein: CSAQSTRAERRAKNIQYF; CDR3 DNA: TGCAGTGCTCAATCAACTAGGGCAGAGCGCCGGGCCAAAAACATTCAGTACTTC
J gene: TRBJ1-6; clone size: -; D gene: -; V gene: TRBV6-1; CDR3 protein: CATGLDSPLHF; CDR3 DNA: TGTGCCACCGGACTAGACTCACCCCTCCACTTT
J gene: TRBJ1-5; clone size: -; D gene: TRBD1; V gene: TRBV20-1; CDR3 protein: CSARTGGYQPQHF; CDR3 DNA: TGCAGTGCTAGGACAGGGGGGTATCAGCCCCAGCATTTT
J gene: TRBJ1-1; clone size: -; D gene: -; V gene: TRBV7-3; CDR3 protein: CASSLIGGMREENTEAFF; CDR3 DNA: TGTGCCAGCAGCTTAATAGGGGGTATGCGCGAAGAGAACACTGAAGCTTTCTTT
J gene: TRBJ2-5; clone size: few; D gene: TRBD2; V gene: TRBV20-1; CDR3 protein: CSASTSGKQETQYF; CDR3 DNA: TGCAGTGCTAGTACTAGCGGGAAACAAGAGACCCAGTACTTC
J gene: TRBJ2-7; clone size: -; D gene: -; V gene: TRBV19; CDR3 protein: CASSGQAFSYEQYF; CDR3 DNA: TGTGCCAGTTCAGGGCAGGCCTTCTCCTACGAGCAGTACTTC
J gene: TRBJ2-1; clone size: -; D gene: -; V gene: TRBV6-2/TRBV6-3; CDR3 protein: CASSPRDFNNEQFF; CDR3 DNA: TGTGCCAGCAGTCCCCGGGACTTTAACAATGAGCAGTTCTTC
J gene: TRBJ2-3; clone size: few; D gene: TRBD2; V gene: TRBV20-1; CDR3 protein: CSAFSGGGDTQYF; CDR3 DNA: TGCAGTGCTTTTAGCGGGGGTGGGGATACGCAGTATTTT
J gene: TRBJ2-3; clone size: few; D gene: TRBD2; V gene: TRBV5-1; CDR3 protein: CASSLVVGGSTVTQYF; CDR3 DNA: TGCGCCAGCAGCCTGGTCGTGGGCGGGAGCACGGTTACGCAGTATTTT
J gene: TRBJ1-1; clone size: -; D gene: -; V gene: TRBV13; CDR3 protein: CASSLGRSSGAFF; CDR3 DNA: TGTGCCAGCAGCTTAGGCCGGTCGAGCGGGGCTTTCTTT
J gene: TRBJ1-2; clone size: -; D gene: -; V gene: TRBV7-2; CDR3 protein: CASSLAAPGSSYTF; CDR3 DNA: TGCGCCAGCAGCTTAGCGGCGCCCGGGAGTAGCTACACCTTC
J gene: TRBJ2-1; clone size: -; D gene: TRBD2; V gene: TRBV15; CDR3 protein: CATSRDSLAGVFSDEQFF; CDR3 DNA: TGTGCCACCAGCAGAGATAGTCTAGCGGGAGTATTTTCGGATGAGCAGTTCTTC
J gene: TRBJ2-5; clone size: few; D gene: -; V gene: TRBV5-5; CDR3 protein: CASSRAGPQETQYF; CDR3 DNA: TGTGCCAGCAGCCGGGCGGGGCCCCAAGAGACCCAGTACTTC
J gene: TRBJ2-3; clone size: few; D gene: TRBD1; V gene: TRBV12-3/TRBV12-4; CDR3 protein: CASTVGQDLSTDTQYF; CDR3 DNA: TGTGCCAGCACCGTAGGACAGGACCTTAGCACAGATACGCAGTATTTT
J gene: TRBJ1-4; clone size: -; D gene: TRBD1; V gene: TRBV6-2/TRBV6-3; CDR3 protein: CASSYSLGQANEKLFF; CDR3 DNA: TGTGCCAGCAGTTACTCGTTGGGACAGGCTAATGAAAAACTGTTTTTT
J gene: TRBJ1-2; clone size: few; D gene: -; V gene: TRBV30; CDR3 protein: CAWSVLGHNYGYTF; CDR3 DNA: TGTGCCTGGAGTGTACTCGGCCATAACTATGGCTACACCTTC
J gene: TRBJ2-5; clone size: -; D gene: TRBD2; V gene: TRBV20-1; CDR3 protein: CSAPPPAGGQETQYF; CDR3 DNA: TGCAGTGCCCCTCCCCCAGCGGGAGGGCAAGAGACCCAGTACTTC
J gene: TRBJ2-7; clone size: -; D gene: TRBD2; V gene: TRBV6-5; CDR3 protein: CASSSYSGRSYEQYF; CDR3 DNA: TGTGCCAGCAGTTCCTATAGCGGGAGGTCGTACGAGCAGTACTTC
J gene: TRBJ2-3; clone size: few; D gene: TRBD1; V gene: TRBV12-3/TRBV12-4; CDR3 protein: CASSSSDRGSTDTQYF; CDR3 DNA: TGTGCCAGCAGCTCCTCCGACAGGGGCAGCACAGATACGCAGTATTTT
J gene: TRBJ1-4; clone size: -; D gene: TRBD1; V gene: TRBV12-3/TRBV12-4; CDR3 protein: CASSRRDRGSEKLFF; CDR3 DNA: TGTGCCAGCAGTCGGAGGGACAGGGGAAGTGAAAAACTGTTTTTT
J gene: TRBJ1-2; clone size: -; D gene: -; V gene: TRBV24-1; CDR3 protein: CATGTDYGYTF; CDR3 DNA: TGTGCCACCGGGACGGACTATGGCTACACCTTC
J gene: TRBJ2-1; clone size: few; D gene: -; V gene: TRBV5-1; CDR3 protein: CASSRRGGSNEQFF; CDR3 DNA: TGCGCCAGCAGCCGCCGTGGGGGATCCAATGAGCAGTTCTTC
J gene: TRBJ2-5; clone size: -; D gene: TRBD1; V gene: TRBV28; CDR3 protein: CASSLWGQAQETQYF; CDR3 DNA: TGTGCCAGCAGTTTATGGGGACAGGCCCAAGAGACCCAGTACTTC
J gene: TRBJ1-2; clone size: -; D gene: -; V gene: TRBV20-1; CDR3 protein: CSARDVGIGYTF; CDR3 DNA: TGCAGTGCTAGAGATGTGGGGATAGGCTACACCTTC
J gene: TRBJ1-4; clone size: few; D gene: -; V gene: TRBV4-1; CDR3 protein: CASSQDFGGLDEKLFF; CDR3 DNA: TGCGCCAGCAGCCAAGATTTTGGGGGGCTTGATGAAAAACTGTTTTTT
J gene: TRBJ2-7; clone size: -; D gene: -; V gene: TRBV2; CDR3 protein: CASSDLRYEQYF; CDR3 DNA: TGTGCCAGCAGTGACTTACGCTACGAGCAGTACTTC
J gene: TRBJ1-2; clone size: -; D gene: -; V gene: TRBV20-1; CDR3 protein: CSARAETGYGYTF; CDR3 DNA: TGCAGTGCTAGAGCGGAAACGGGCTATGGCTACACCTTC
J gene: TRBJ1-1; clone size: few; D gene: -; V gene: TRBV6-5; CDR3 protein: CASSYLQGTEAFF; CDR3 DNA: TGTGCCAGCAGTTACTTACAGGGAACTGAAGCTTTCTTT
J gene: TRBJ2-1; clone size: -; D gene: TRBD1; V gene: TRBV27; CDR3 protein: CASIPKGAAYNEQFF; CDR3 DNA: TGTGCCAGCATCCCTAAGGGGGCCGCCTACAATGAGCAGTTCTTC
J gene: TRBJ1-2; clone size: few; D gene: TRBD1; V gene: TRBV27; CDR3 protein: CASRKRTGDNYGYTF; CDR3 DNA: TGTGCCAGCAGAAAAAGGACAGGGGATAACTATGGCTACACCTTC
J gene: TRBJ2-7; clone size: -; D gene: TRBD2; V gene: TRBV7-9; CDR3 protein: CASSPGVEREKAQYF; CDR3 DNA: TGTGCCAGCAGCCCCGGAGTCGAGCGGGAGAAAGCGCAGTACTTC
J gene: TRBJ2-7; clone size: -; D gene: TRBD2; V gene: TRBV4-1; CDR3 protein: CASSQDSLAGSSYEQYF; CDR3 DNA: TGCGCCAGCAGCCAAGATTCCCTAGCGGGCAGCTCCTACGAGCAGTACTTC
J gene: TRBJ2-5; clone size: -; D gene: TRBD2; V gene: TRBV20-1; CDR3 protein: CSARSSGTYQETQYF; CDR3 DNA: TGCAGTGCTCGATCTAGCGGAACGTACCAAGAGACCCAGTACTTC
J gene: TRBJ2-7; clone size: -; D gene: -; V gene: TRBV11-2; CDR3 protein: CASNLPDGSYEQYF; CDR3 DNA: TGTGCCAGCAACCTTCCGGACGGTTCCTACGAGCAGTACTTC
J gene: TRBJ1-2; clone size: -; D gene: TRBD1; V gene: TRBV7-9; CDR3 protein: CASSSDRGGYGYTF; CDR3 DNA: TGTGCCAGCAGCTCGGACAGGGGAGGCTATGGCTACACCTTC
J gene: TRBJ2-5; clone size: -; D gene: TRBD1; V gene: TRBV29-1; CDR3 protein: CSVADRGFGYETQYF; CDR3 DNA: TGCAGCGTTGCGGACAGGGGGTTCGGCTACGAGACCCAGTACTTC
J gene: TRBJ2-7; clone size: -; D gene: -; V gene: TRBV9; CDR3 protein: CASSDGGHEQYF; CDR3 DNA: TGTGCCAGCAGCGATGGAGGGCACGAGCAGTACTTC